These T cell receptor beta chains were read from a single sample in a study of cytomegalovirus exposure and HLA in healthy donors. The assay was immunoSEQ multiplex PCR, and TCRdb's table has in-frame clones only and misses some. This sample's clone table lists 190,000 or so clones. Sequenced material: PBMCs. These TCRs come from a boy under 18 in good health and CMV-seronegative. The CDR3 runs from the conserved cysteine through the conserved F or W. Each record gives: D gene, J gene, V gene, CDR3 protein, CDR3 DNA. D genes are given only for firm matches.

.	TRBJ1-2	TRBV19	CASSINSKSNYGYTF	TGTGCCAGTAGTATCAATTCAAAATCTAACTATGGCTACACCTTC
TRBD1	TRBJ1-1	TRBV9	CASSAGQGGTEAFF	TGTGCCAGCAGCGCCGGACAGGGGGGCACTGAAGCTTTCTTT
TRBD1	TRBJ1-2	TRBV27	CASSGQGNYGYTF	TGTGCCAGCAGTGGACAGGGTAACTATGGCTACACCTTC
TRBD2	TRBJ2-1	TRBV9	CASSPQGSGARNEQFF	TGTGCCAGCAGCCCCCAAGGAAGCGGGGCAAGAAATGAGCAGTTCTTC
.	TRBJ1-1	TRBV6-5	CASRAEQNTEAFF	TGTGCCAGCAGGGCGGAACAGAACACTGAAGCTTTCTTT
TRBD1	TRBJ1-1	TRBV6-5	CASRLQGSEAFF	TGTGCCAGCAGATTACAGGGGTCTGAAGCTTTCTTT
TRBD2	TRBJ2-1	TRBV5-1	CASSLGEGLAPGSEQFF	TGCGCCAGCAGCTTGGGCGAAGGACTAGCGCCGGGGAGTGAGCAGTTCTTC
TRBD1	TRBJ1-4	TRBV4-3	CASSHRQGINEKLFF	TGCGCCAGCAGCCATCGACAGGGAATTAATGAAAAACTGTTTTTT
.	TRBJ1-2	TRBV5-4	CASSSPGHKLYGYTF	TGTGCCAGCAGCTCGCCAGGACATAAGCTCTATGGCTACACCTTC
.	TRBJ1-4	TRBV2	CASSDRGADLRRLFF	TGTGCCAGCAGTGATAGGGGCGCCGATCTAAGGAGACTGTTTTTT
TRBD2	TRBJ2-7	TRBV5-5	CASSSHHQGLAGEQYF	TGTGCCAGCAGCTCTCACCACCAGGGACTAGCGGGGGAACAGTACTTC
TRBD1	TRBJ1-4	TRBV7-2	CASSRDRGNEKLFF	TGTGCCAGCAGCAGGGACAGGGGTAATGAAAAACTGTTTTTT
TRBD2	TRBJ2-1	TRBV10-3	CATWRGGPNEQFF	TGTGCCACCTGGCGGGGGGGGCCCAATGAGCAGTTCTTC
.	TRBJ1-4	TRBV4-2	CASSPRGRGGEKLFF	TGTGCCAGCAGCCCCCGGGGGAGGGGTGGAGAAAAACTGTTTTTT
.	TRBJ1-3	TRBV19	CASSTTGSSGNTIYF	TGTGCCAGTAGCACGACAGGTTCCTCTGGAAACACCATATATTTT
.	TRBJ2-7	TRBV2	CALGSYEQYF	TGTGCCCTGGGCTCTTACGAGCAGTACTTC
TRBD2	TRBJ2-1	TRBV28	CASRGGGNEQFF	TGTGCCAGTCGCGGGGGAGGCAATGAGCAGTTCTTC
TRBD1	TRBJ1-2	TRBV6-5	CASSYSSGGAGGYTF	TGTGCCAGCAGTTACTCGTCAGGGGGCGCGGGAGGCTACACCTTC
.	TRBJ1-2	TRBV18	CASSQDSPLLHPQYTF	TGTGCCAGCTCACAGGACAGTCCCCTCCTACACCCCCAGTACACCTTC
.	TRBJ2-1	TRBV5-1	CASTSQDNEQFF	TGCGCCAGCACCTCGCAGGACAATGAGCAGTTCTTC
.	TRBJ1-1	TRBV6-4	CASSATAGTPEAFF	TGTGCCAGCAGTGCAACCGCCGGGACTCCTGAAGCTTTCTTT
TRBD1	TRBJ2-1	TRBV27	CASNPLRGQGYNEQFF	TGTGCCAGTAATCCTCTAAGGGGACAGGGATACAATGAGCAGTTCTTC
.	TRBJ2-7	TRBV19	CASKGAGTLGEQYF	TGTGCCAGTAAGGGGGCGGGGACGCTTGGCGAGCAGTACTTC
.	TRBJ2-2	TRBV5-1	CASSLVVQGGSTGELFF	TGCGCCAGCAGCTTGGTTGTCCAGGGGGGAAGCACCGGGGAGCTGTTTTTT
TRBD1	TRBJ1-1	TRBV19	CASSPRDRGQRVTEAFF	TGTGCCAGTAGTCCTCGGGACAGGGGGCAGCGGGTCACTGAAGCTTTCTTT
.	TRBJ1-2	TRBV5-5	CASSPLIELGYTF	TGTGCCAGCAGCCCCCTGATAGAATTGGGCTACACCTTC
TRBD2	TRBJ2-2	TRBV6-5	CASSRPGGRIGELFF	TGTGCCAGCAGTCGACCGGGGGGGCGGATCGGGGAGCTGTTTTTT
.	TRBJ1-5	TRBV5-1	CASSPSGSSNQPQHF	TGCGCCAGCAGCCCGAGTGGTTCCAGCAATCAGCCCCAGCATTTT
.	TRBJ1-3	TRBV6-5	CASSYSGTTGFGTIYF	TGTGCCAGCAGTTACTCGGGGACAACTGGATTTGGCACCATATATTTT
.	TRBJ2-3	TRBV21-1	CASSFSGGTTDTQYF	TGTGCCAGCAGCTTCTCAGGGGGGACCACAGATACGCAGTATTTT
.	TRBJ1-2	TRBV19	CASSISRSGHGGYTF	TGTGCCAGTAGTATATCCCGGAGCGGCCACGGTGGCTACACCTTC
TRBD1	TRBJ2-3	TRBV7-2	CASSSGTGGTDTQYF	TGTGCCAGCAGCTCCGGGACAGGGGGTACAGATACGCAGTATTTT
TRBD1	TRBJ1-5	TRBV4-1	CASSQLTGNQPQHF	TGCGCCAGCAGCCAATTGACAGGGAATCAGCCCCAGCATTTT
.	TRBJ2-1	TRBV27	CASSLSGARNEQFF	TGTGCCAGCAGTTTATCAGGGGCAAGGAATGAGCAGTTCTTC
.	TRBJ1-1	TRBV15	CATSSGRGSTEAFF	TGTGCCACCAGCAGTGGGCGGGGGAGCACTGAAGCTTTCTTT
.	TRBJ1-3	TRBV15	CATSRDRMRGNTIYF	TGTGCCACCAGCAGAGATCGTATGCGGGGAAACACCATATATTTT
.	TRBJ1-3	TRBV4-1	CASSQDRAAFYSGNTIYF	TGCGCCAGCAGCCAAGACAGGGCAGCATTTTACTCTGGAAACACCATATATTTT
TRBD1	TRBJ2-2	TRBV7-8	CASSLDLRGPGELFF	TGTGCCAGCAGCTTGGACCTCAGGGGGCCCGGGGAGCTGTTTTTT
.	TRBJ2-7	TRBV7-8	CASSLVRAISHEQYF	TGTGCCAGCAGCTTAGTGCGGGCAATTAGCCACGAGCAGTACTTC
.	TRBJ2-4	TRBV5-6	CASSLVESKNIQYF	TGTGCCAGCAGCTTGGTGGAGTCCAAAAACATTCAGTACTTC
.	TRBJ1-2	TRBV2	CASSEGSPANYGYTF	TGTGCCAGCAGTGAAGGGTCCCCGGCTAACTATGGCTACACCTTC
.	TRBJ1-1	TRBV6-1	CASIKHYSQNTEAFF	TGTGCCAGCATCAAACATTATTCCCAGAACACTGAAGCTTTCTTT
TRBD1	TRBJ1-1	TRBV19	CASESGGLTEAFF	TGTGCCAGTGAGTCAGGGGGACTCACTGAAGCTTTCTTT
.	TRBJ2-5	TRBV2	CASSVRETQYF	TGTGCCAGCAGTGTCAGAGAGACCCAGTACTTC
TRBD2	TRBJ2-3	TRBV7-2	CASSLVEASGGTDTQYF	TGTGCCAGCAGCTTAGTTGAGGCTAGCGGGGGCACAGATACGCAGTATTTT
.	TRBJ2-1	TRBV2	CATGSSSYNEQFF	TGTGCCACGGGAAGCAGCTCCTACAATGAGCAGTTCTTC
TRBD1	TRBJ2-7	TRBV9	CASSETAGTGGGEQYF	TGTGCCAGCAGCGAGACAGCCGGGACAGGGGGCGGTGAGCAGTACTTC
TRBD2	TRBJ2-7	TRBV7-8	CASRGLAGGRAYEQYF	TGTGCCAGCAGGGGACTAGCGGGGGGGCGGGCCTACGAGCAGTACTTC
.	TRBJ2-2	TRBV6-5	CASSFLQERTGELFF	TGTGCCAGCAGTTTCCTCCAAGAACGGACCGGGGAGCTGTTTTTT